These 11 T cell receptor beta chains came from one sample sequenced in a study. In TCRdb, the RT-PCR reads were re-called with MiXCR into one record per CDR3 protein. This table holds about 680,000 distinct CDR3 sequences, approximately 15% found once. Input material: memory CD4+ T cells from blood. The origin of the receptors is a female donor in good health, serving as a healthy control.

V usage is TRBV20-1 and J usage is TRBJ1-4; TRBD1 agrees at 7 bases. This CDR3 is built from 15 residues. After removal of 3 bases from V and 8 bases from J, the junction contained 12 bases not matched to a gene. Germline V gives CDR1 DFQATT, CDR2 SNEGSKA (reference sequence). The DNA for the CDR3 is TGCAGTGCTAGCTTACAGACAGGGATCCGGGAAAAACTGTTTTTT. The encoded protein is CSASLQTGIREKLFF.

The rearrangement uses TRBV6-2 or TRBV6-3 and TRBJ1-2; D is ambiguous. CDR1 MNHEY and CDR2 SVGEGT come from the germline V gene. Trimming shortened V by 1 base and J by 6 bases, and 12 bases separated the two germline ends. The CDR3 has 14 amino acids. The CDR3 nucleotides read TGTGCCAGCAGTTACTTGTCCGGGGAAGATGGCTACACCTTC. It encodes CASSYLSGEDGYTF.

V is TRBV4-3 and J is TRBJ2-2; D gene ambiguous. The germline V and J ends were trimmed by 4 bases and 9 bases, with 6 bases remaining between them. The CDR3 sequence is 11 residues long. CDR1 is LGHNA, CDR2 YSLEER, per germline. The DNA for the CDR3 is TGCGCCAGCAGCCCCCAGCGGGAGCTGTTTTTT. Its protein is CASSPQRELFF.

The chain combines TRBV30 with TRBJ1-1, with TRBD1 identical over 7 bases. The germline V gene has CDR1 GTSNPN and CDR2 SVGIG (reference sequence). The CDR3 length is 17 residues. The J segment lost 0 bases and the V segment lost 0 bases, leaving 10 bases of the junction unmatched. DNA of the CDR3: TGTGCCTGGAGTGTAAGTTTGACCGGACAGGTGAACACTGAAGCTTTCTTT. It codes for CAWSVSLTGQVNTEAFF.

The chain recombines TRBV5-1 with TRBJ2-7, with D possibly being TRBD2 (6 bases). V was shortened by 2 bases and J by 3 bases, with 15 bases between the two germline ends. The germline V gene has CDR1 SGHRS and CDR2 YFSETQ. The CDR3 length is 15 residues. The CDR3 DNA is TGCGCCAGCAGCTTAGACGGGACTCTGCACTACGAGCAGTACTTC. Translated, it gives CASSLDGTLHYEQYF.

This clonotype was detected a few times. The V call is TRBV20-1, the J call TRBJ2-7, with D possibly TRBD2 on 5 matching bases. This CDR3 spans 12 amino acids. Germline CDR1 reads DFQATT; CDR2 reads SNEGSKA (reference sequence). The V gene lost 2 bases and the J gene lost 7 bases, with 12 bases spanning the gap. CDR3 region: CSARRPGGEQYF. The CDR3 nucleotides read TGCAGTGCTAGACGACCCGGAGGTGAGCAGTACTTC.

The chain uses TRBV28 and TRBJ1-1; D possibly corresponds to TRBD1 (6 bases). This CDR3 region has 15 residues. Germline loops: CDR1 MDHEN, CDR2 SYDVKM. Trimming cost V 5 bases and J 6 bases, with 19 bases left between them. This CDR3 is CASSIYRVVFAEAFF. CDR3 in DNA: TGTGCCAGCAGTATCTACAGGGTGGTCTTCGCTGAAGCTTTCTTT.

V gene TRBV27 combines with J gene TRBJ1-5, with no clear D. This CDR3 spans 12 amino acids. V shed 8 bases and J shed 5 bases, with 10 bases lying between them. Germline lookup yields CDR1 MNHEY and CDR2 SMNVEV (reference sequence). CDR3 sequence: CASARVDQPQHF. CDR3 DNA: TGTGCCAGCGCCCGAGTCGATCAGCCCCAGCATTTT.

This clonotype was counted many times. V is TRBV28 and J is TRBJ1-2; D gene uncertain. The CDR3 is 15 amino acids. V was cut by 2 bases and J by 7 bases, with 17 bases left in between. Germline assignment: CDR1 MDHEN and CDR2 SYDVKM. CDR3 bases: TGTGCCAGCAGTTTAATCGCCGGAGGATTAGGTGGCTACACCTTC. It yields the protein CASSLIAGGLGGYTF.

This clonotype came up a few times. The chain's CDR3 is CASSPGTATSNQPQHF. The CDR3 DNA follows: TGCGCCAGCAGCCCCGGGACAGCTACCAGCAATCAGCCCCAGCATTTT. The genes are TRBV5-1 and TRBJ1-5, with 7 bases aligning to TRBD1. The CDR3 is 16 residues long. V lost 4 bases to trimming and J lost 1 base; unmatched junction nucleotides: 8. Per the germline V gene, CDR1 is SGHRS and CDR2 is YFSETQ.

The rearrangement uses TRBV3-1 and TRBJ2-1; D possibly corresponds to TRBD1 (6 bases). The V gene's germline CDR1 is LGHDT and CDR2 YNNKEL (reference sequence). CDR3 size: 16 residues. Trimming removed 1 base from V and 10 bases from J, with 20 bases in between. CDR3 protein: CASSQGGGSLSREQFF. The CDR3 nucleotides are TGTGCCAGCAGCCAAGGAGGGGGTAGCCTTAGCCGGGAGCAGTTCTTC.